The 17 T cell receptor beta chains below come from one sample, sequenced in a study of blood T cells in healthy people across ages. Primers used in a second PCR of roughly 6 to 11 cycles were a sample-barcoded 5' primer and a J-beta primer mix. TCRdb processed the 5' RACE reads anew with MiXCR; each CDR3 protein has one entry. This sample has over 1.5 million distinct CDR3 sequences; around half occur once, and the top ten carry roughly 2%. Sample: blood. These receptors were collected from a woman aged 40 to 50 in good health.

The chain links TRBV20-1 to TRBJ2-1, with D possibly TRBD2 on 6 matching bases. This CDR3 has 15 residues. The germline V and J ends were trimmed by 1 base and 5 bases, with 15 bases remaining between them. CDR1 is DFQATT, CDR2 SNEGSKA, per germline (reference sequence). The CDR3: CSARVWEEGDNEQFF. CDR3 nucleotide sequence: TGCAGTGCTAGAGTTTGGGAGGAGGGAGACAATGAGCAGTTCTTC.

V gene TRBV3-1 combines with J gene TRBJ2-3; 7 bases fit TRBD1. The J segment lost 0 bases and the V segment lost 3 bases, leaving 3 bases of the junction unmatched. This CDR3 is 15 amino acids long. Looked up from germline, CDR1 is LGHDT and CDR2 is YNNKEL (reference sequence). CDR3 sequence (DNA): TGTGCCAGCAGCCAGGACAGGCCTAGCACAGATACGCAGTATTTT. Encoded protein: CASSQDRPSTDTQYF.

The chain recombines TRBV6-1 with TRBJ1-5; TRBD1 is a possible D gene (6 bases). V lost 7 bases to trimming and J lost 5 bases, with 15 bases between them. The CDR3 sequence is 14 residues long. The germline gives CDR1 MNHNS, CDR2 SASEGT. Here the CDR3 reads CASIFRGVDQPQHF. CDR3 sequence (DNA): TGTGCCAGCATTTTCAGGGGAGTAGATCAGCCCCAGCATTTT.

The V gene is TRBV27, the J gene TRBJ1-2; 8 bases align to TRBD1. V shed 6 bases and J 4 bases; nucleotides not matched to a gene: 4. The CDR3 length is 13 residues. The V gene's germline CDR1 is MNHEY and CDR2 SMNVEV (reference sequence). The CDR3 spells CASSDTGGYGYTF. CDR3 sequence (DNA): TGTGCCAGCAGCGACACAGGGGGCTATGGCTACACCTTC.

This clonotype was detected only a few times. The chain is built from TRBV24-1 and TRBJ2-1, with D unresolved. The CDR3 has 16 amino acids. From germline, CDR1 is KGHDR and CDR2 SFDVKD. Deletions cut 2 bases from V and 2 bases from J, with 12 bases between. Written as DNA, the CDR3 is TGTGCCACCAGTGATTCAGGTCCCCAAACCTACAATGAGCAGTTCTTC. This gives the protein CATSDSGPQTYNEQFF.

The gene calls are TRBV6-6 and TRBJ1-1; D is possibly TRBD1 (6 bases). Trimming pared 5 bases from V and 7 bases from J, leaving 14 bases between. In germline, CDR1 is MNHNY, CDR2 SVGAGI (reference sequence). The length of the CDR3 is 13 residues. The CDR3 DNA is TGTGCCAGCAGTAGCGGACAGCTCCATGAAGCTTTCTTT. Translated, it gives CASSSGQLHEAFF.

As concerns this clonotype: This may arise from a read error, as a much more abundant clone is one base away. The CDR3 region is CSAREMAEETQYF. The DNA of the CDR3 is TGCAGTGCTAGAGAGATGGCGGAAGAGACCCAGTACTTC. The chain combines TRBV20-1 with TRBJ2-5; D ambiguous. This CDR3 has 13 residues. The V and J ends lost 0 bases and 3 bases respectively, with 8 bases between them. Germline V CDR1 and CDR2: DFQATT, SNEGSKA (reference sequence).

This sequence joins TRBV25-1 and TRBJ1-2; no reliable D call. The CDR3 runs 17 residues. V dropped 0 bases and J dropped 7 bases, with 21 bases sitting between them. CDR1 is MGHDK and CDR2 is SYGVNS in the germline V gene. The chain's CDR3 is CASSEYPDVSAIGGYTF. For the CDR3, the DNA is TGTGCCAGCAGTGAATATCCGGACGTGTCGGCTATAGGTGGCTACACCTTC.

The chain uses TRBV5-4 and TRBJ2-7; 8 bases map to TRBD1. The CDR3 extends over 16 amino acids. From germline, CDR1 is SGHNT and CDR2 YYREEE (reference sequence). V shed 3 bases, J shed 3 bases, and the junction held 11 bases outside the gene matches. The CDR3 region has the DNA TGTGCCAGCAGCTGGTCGTCAGGGGGCACCTTCTACGAGCAGTACTTC. Protein: CASSWSSGGTFYEQYF. The full variable domain, completed using reference TRBV5-4 and TRBJ2-7, is ETGVTQSPTHLIKTRGQQVTLRCSSQSGHNTVSWYQQALGQGPQFIFQYYREEENGRGNFPPRFSGLQFPNYSSELNVNALELDDSALYLCASSWSSGGTFYEQYFGPGTRLTVT.

This clonotype has just a few counts. This sequence joins TRBV20-1 and TRBJ1-5; D gene unclear. Germline V gives CDR1 DFQATT, CDR2 SNEGSKA (reference sequence). This CDR3 spans 16 amino acids. The V and J ends lost 5 bases and 0 bases respectively, with 17 bases between them. The CDR3 region has the DNA TGCAGTGCTCAGACATCGACGGGGTTTAGCAATCAGCCCCAGCATTTT. This sequence encodes CSAQTSTGFSNQPQHF.

The table lists this clonotype with a few counts. The J gene is TRBJ2-7, the V gene TRBV9; D unclear. The CDR3 is 14 residues long. From germline, CDR1 is SGDLS and CDR2 YYNGEE. V lost 0 bases, J lost 2 bases, and 9 bases lay in between. CDR3 in DNA: TGTGCCAGCAGCGTAGATGCAGGCCCCTACGAGCAGTACTTC. Translation gives CASSVDAGPYEQYF.

V and J are TRBV4-1 and TRBJ1-2; 9 positions match TRBD1. V was clipped by 0 bases and J by 0 bases; unmatched bases: 11. There are 19 residues in the CDR3. The germline V gene has CDR1 MGHRA and CDR2 YSYEKL. The chain's CDR3 is CASSQDRLQGANSNYGYTF. The CDR3 coding sequence is TGCGCCAGCAGCCAAGATCGCCTACAGGGGGCGAATTCTAACTATGGCTACACCTTC.

In its sample, this clonotype was seen a few times. V is TRBV29-1 and J is TRBJ1-5; D uncertain. Germline-derived CDR1 and CDR2 are SQVTM and ANQGSEA. Trimming removed 3 bases at V and 4 bases at J, with 16 bases between. The CDR3 length is 15 residues. CDR3 bases: TGCAGCGTTGAGTTGGAGGGAGGATCGAATCAGCCCCAGCATTTT. Amino acid sequence: CSVELEGGSNQPQHF.

This clonotype was observed a few times. This rearrangement joins TRBV11-2 to TRBJ2-7; D is unclear. Trimming removed 1 base at V and 7 bases at J, with 8 bases between. The CDR3 spans 12 residues. The germline gives CDR1 SGHAT, CDR2 FQNNGV. This chain's CDR3 is CASSLVFWEQYF. In DNA form, the CDR3 reads TGTGCCAGCAGCTTAGTTTTCTGGGAGCAGTACTTC.

The CDR3 loop is CASSWSRVGKNTDTQYF. The DNA of the CDR3 is TGTGCCAGCAGCTGGAGCAGGGTGGGGAAGAACACAGATACGCAGTATTTT. The chain is built from TRBV7-9 and TRBJ2-3; weak D call: TRBD1 (5 bases). Germline values: CDR1 SEHNR, CDR2 FQNEAQ (reference sequence). This CDR3 is 17 amino acids long. Trimming shortened V by 4 bases and J by 2 bases, and 19 bases separated the two germline ends.

The V call is TRBV29-1, the J call TRBJ1-2; D uncertain. Germline values: CDR1 SQVTM, CDR2 ANQGSEA. V lost 2 bases to trimming and J lost 2 bases, with 12 bases between them. The CDR3 runs 14 residues. Written as DNA, the CDR3 is TGCAGCGTTGAATTCTGGCCACAAAACTATGGCTACACCTTC. Translated, it gives CSVEFWPQNYGYTF.

This clonotype was counted a single time. The CDR3 region is CASSLVRDFQETQYF. In DNA form, the CDR3 reads TGTGCCAGCAGCTTAGTTCGGGACTTCCAAGAGACCCAGTACTTC. V gene TRBV7-9 combines with J gene TRBJ2-5; D possibly corresponds to TRBD2 (6 bases). The CDR3 covers 15 residues. Germline V gene data show CDR1 as SEHNR and CDR2 as FQNEAQ (reference sequence). Trimming cost V 1 base and J 1 base, with 10 bases left between them.